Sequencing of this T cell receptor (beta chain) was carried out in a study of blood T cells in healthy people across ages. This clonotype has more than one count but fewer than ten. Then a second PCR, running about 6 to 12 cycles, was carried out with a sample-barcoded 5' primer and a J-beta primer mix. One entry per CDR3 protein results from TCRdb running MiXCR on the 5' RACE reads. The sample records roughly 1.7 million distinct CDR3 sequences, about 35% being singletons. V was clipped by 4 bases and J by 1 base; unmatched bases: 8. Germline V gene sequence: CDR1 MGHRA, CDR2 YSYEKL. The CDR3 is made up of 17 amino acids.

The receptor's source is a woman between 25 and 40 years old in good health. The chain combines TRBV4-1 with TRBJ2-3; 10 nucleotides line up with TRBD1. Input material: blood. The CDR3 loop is CASSLVRGTGGTDTQYF. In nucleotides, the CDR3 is TGCGCCAGCAGCCTTGTCCGTGGGACAGGGGGCACAGATACGCAGTATTTT.